The 14 T cell receptor beta chains given below trace back to one sample, sequenced in a study of CD8 T cells in Susac syndrome. Reverse transcription used 0.5 to 1 ug RNA and random hexamers. MiXCR was run by TCRdb on the immunoSEQ multiplex PCR reads, yielding one entry per CDR3 protein. The sample lists approximately 150,000 distinct CDR3 sequences; 94% were seen once. Sequences were obtained from CD4+ T cells from PBMCs. These receptors came from a human donor in good health.

V usage is TRBV10-3 and J usage is TRBJ1-2; D is unclear. The CDR3 contains 12 residues. Germline V CDR1 and CDR2: ENHRY, SYGVKD. Trimming removed 2 bases from V and 4 bases from J, with 5 bases in between. For the CDR3, the DNA is TGTGCCATCAGTGAGGGGTCCTATGGCTACACCTTC. The encoded protein is CAISEGSYGYTF.

This sequence joins TRBV30 and TRBJ2-5, with D perhaps matching TRBD2 (6 bases). Trimming left V 2 bases short and J 5 bases short, with 9 bases between. The CDR3 has 12 amino acids. Germline lookup yields CDR1 GTSNPN and CDR2 SVGIG (reference sequence). The CDR3 spells CAWSPGVETQYF. Here the CDR3 DNA reads TGTGCCTGGAGTCCGGGGGTGGAGACCCAGTACTTC.

This rearrangement joins TRBV12-3 or TRBV12-4 to TRBJ1-3, with TRBD1 as a possible D gene (5 bases). The ends were cut back, 2 bases at V and 4 bases at J, with 9 bases in the middle. The CDR3 has 14 residues. Here the CDR3 reads CASSLRGSGNTIYF. CDR3 in DNA: TGTGCCAGCAGTTTAAGGGGTTCGGGAAACACCATATATTTT.

This rearrangement joins TRBV6-2 or TRBV6-3 to TRBJ2-7, with D uncertain. V was shortened by 6 bases and J by 5 bases, with 14 bases between the two germline ends. From germline, CDR1 is MNHEY and CDR2 SVGEGT. The CDR3 spans 13 residues. The DNA for the CDR3 is TGTGCCAGCAGCCGTCCGCTAAGCGACGAGCAGTACTTC. Protein product: CASSRPLSDEQYF.

The chain carries TRBV7-2 and TRBJ2-4, with 7 bases aligning to TRBD1. CDR3 length equals 15 residues. The V segment lost 2 bases and the J segment 3 bases; nucleotides outside the gene matches: 4. Germline CDR1 is SGHTA and CDR2 is FQGNSA. CDR3 coding DNA: TGTGCCAGCAGCTTACAGGGGGTGGGCAAAAACATTCAGTACTTC. As protein: CASSLQGVGKNIQYF. The variable domain in full, completed from reference TRBV7-2 and TRBJ2-4, reads GAGVSQSPSNKVTEKGKDVELRCDPISGHTALYWYRQSLGQGLEFLIYFQGNSAPDKSGLPSDRFSAERTGGSVSTLTIQRTQQEDSAVYLCASSLQGVGKNIQYFGAGTRLSVL.

The V call is TRBV3-1, the J call TRBJ2-1; possibly TRBD2 for D (6 bases). The CDR3 has 15 amino acids. From germline, CDR1 is LGHDT and CDR2 YNNKEL (reference sequence). Trimming removed 0 bases at V and 7 bases at J, with 13 bases between. The CDR3 protein is CASSQDVLAANEQFF. Here the CDR3 DNA reads TGTGCCAGCAGCCAAGATGTACTAGCCGCAAATGAGCAGTTCTTC.

V and J are TRBV11-2 and TRBJ2-7; 9 bases match TRBD2. Unmatched junction bases numbered 11, after V lost 2 bases and J lost 3 bases. Germline V gene lookup returns CDR1 SGHAT and CDR2 FQNNGV. This CDR3 comprises 17 residues. In DNA, the CDR3 is TGTGCCAGCAGCTTACAGTTAGCGGGAGCCATCCGCTACGAGCAGTACTTC. Protein: CASSLQLAGAIRYEQYF.

This clonotype was seen once. This chain uses TRBV7-9 with TRBJ2-1; 7 positions match TRBD2. CDR3 length: 11 residues. After removal of 4 bases from V and 15 bases from J, the junction contained 6 bases not matched to a gene. Germline V gene lookup returns CDR1 SEHNR and CDR2 FQNEAQ (reference sequence). CDR3 amino acids: CASSSGTKPFF. The CDR3 nucleotides read TGTGCCAGCAGCTCCGGGACTAAGCCGTTCTTC.

V is TRBV30 and J is TRBJ1-3, with TRBD1 as a possible D gene (5 bases). V was shortened by 0 bases and J by 2 bases, with 8 bases between the two germline ends. The V gene's germline CDR1 is GTSNPN and CDR2 SVGIG (reference sequence). The CDR3 has 14 residues. The DNA for the CDR3 is TGTGCCTGGAGTGTACGGGGGGCTGGAAACACCATATATTTT. Residues: CAWSVRGAGNTIYF.

About this clonotype itself: Sequence at one end of the junction differs from germline and may be a read error. CDR3 residues: CATKGDRGNAEAFF. As DNA, the CDR3 is TGTGCCACGAAAGGTGACAGGGGGAACGCTGAAGCTTTCTTT. The rearrangement uses TRBV30 and TRBJ1-1; 9 nucleotides align to TRBD1. The germline V gene encodes CDR1 GTSNPN and CDR2 SVGIG (reference sequence). The CDR3 contains 14 residues.

This sequence joins TRBV5-1 and TRBJ1-5; D gene uncertain. V was cut by 0 bases and J by 3 bases, with 10 bases left in between. The CDR3 spans 15 residues. Looked up from germline, CDR1 is SGHRS and CDR2 is YFSETQ. The CDR3 sequence: CASSLASGYNQPQHF. CDR3 sequence (DNA): TGCGCCAGCAGCTTGGCGTCCGGGTACAATCAGCCCCAGCATTTT.

This clonotype was picked up a small number of times. The rearrangement links TRBV3-1 to TRBJ1-1, with 7 bases that match TRBD1. CDR1 is LGHDT and CDR2 is YNNKEL in the germline V gene (reference sequence). The CDR3 runs 13 residues. V was clipped by 4 bases and J by 9 bases; unmatched bases: 8. CDR3 sequence: CASSPGDSIQAFF. DNA of the CDR3: TGTGCCAGCAGCCCCGGGGACAGCATCCAAGCTTTCTTT.

CDR3 in amino acids: CASSRIGELFF. In nucleotides, the CDR3 is TGTGCCAGCAGTCGAATCGGGGAGCTGTTTTTT. The V and J genes are TRBV25-1 and TRBJ2-2; D remains unclear. CDR1 and CDR2 (germline): MGHDK, SYGVNS. CDR3 size: 11 residues. V was pared by 5 bases and J by 7 bases, with 5 bases between.

The rearrangement joins TRBV20-1 to TRBJ2-3; 13 bases align to TRBD2. The ends lost 6 bases at V and 2 bases at J; junction bases unmatched: 8. Germline CDR1 is DFQATT and CDR2 is SNEGSKA (reference sequence). The CDR3 is 16 residues long. The CDR3 reads CSAPETSGRPTDTQYF. The CDR3, as DNA: TGCAGTGCCCCAGAGACTAGCGGGAGGCCCACAGATACGCAGTATTTT.